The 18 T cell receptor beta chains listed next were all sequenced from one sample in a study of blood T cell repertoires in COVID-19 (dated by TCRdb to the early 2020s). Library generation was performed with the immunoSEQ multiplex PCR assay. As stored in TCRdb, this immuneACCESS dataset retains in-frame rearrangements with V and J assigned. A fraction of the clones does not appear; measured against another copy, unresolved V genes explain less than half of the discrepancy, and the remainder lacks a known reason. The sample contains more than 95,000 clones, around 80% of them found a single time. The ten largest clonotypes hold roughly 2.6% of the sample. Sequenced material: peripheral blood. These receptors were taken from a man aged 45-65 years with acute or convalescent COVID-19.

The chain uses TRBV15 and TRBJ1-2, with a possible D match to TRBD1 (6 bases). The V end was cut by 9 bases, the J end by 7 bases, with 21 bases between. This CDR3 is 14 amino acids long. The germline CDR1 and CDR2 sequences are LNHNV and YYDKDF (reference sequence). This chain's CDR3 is CATRHTGIAGGYTF. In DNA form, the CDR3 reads TGTGCCACTCGACATACAGGGATAGCGGGTGGCTACACCTTC.

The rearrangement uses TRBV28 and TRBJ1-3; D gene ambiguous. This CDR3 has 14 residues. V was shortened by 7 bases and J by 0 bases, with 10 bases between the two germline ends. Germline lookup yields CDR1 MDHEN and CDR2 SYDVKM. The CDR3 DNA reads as TGTGCCAGCAATCTAGGTGTCTCTGGAAACACCATATATTTT. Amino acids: CASNLGVSGNTIYF.

The CDR3 is CASSRTTSGGETEQFF. In nucleotides, the CDR3 is TGTGCCAGCAGCAGAACAACTAGCGGGGGGGAGACTGAGCAGTTCTTC. The rearrangement joins TRBV5-4 to TRBJ2-1; TRBD2 matches 13 bases. CDR3 length equals 16 residues. The V gene's germline CDR1 is SGHNT and CDR2 YYREEE (reference sequence). Losses at the gene ends were 4 bases for V and 9 bases for J; bases not matched to a gene: 10.

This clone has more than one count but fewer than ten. The CDR3 reads CASSIAVQGTEAFF. CDR3 nucleotide sequence: TGTGCCAGTAGTATAGCGGTGCAGGGCACTGAAGCTTTCTTT. The chain recombines TRBV19 with TRBJ1-1, with a possible D match to TRBD1 (5 bases). V lost 1 base and J lost 4, with 10 bases in between. The CDR3 loop spans 14 amino acids. Germline V gene sequence: CDR1 LNHDA, CDR2 SQIVND (reference sequence).

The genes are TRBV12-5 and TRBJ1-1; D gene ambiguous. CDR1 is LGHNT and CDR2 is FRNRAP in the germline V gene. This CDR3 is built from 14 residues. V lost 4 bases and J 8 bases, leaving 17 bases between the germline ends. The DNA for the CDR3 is TGTGCTAGTGGTTCACCAGTAGCGGGAGCAGAAGCTTTCTTT. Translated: CASGSPVAGAEAFF.

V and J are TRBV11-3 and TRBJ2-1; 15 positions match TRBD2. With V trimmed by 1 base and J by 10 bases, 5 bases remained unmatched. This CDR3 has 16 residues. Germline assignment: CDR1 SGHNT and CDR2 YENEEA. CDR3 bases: TGTGCCAGCAGCTTAGGGACTAGCGGGGGGGTTATGGAGCAGTTCTTC. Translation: CASSLGTSGGVMEQFF.

This chain's CDR3 is CSAPSRNTQYF. DNA for the CDR3: TGCAGTGCCCCGAGTAGAAATACGCAGTATTTT. The genes are TRBV20-1 and TRBJ2-3; D is ambiguous. The V end lost 6 bases, the J end lost 7 bases, and 11 bases lay between the germline ends. Germline V gene sequence: CDR1 DFQATT, CDR2 SNEGSKA (reference sequence). This CDR3 spans 11 amino acids.

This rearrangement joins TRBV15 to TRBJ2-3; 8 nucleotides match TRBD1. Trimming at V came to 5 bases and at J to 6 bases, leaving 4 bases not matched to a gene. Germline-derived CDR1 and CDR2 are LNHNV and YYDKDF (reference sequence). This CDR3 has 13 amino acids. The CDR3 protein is CATSGHRGDTQYF. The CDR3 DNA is TGTGCCACCAGCGGACACAGGGGGGATACGCAGTATTTT. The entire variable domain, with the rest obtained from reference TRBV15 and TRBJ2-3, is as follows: DAMVIQNPRYQVTQFGKPVTLSCSQTLNHNVMYWYQQKSSQAPKLLFHYYDKDFNNEADTPDNFQSRRPNTSFCFLDIRSPGLGDTAMYLCATSGHRGDTQYFGPGTRLTVL.

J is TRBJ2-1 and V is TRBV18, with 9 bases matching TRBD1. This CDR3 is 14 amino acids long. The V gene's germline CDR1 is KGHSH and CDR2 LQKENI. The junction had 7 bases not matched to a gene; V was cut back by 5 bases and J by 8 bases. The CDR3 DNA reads TGTGCCAGCTCAAGAACCGGGACAGGGCATGAGCAGTTCTTC. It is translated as CASSRTGTGHEQFF.

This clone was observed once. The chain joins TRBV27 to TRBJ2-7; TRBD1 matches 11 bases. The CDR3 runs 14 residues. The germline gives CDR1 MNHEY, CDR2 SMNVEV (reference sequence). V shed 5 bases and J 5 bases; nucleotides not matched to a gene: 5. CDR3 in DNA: TGTGCCAGCAGTCTCGGACAGGGGGCAAACGAGCAGTACTTC. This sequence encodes CASSLGQGANEQYF.

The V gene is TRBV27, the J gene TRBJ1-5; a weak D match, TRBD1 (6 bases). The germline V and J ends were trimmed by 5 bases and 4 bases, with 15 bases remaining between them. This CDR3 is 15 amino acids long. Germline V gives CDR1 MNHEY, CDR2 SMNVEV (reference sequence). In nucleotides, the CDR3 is TGTGCCAGCAGTCCTGATACAGGGCAAAATCAGCCCCAGCATTTT. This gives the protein CASSPDTGQNQPQHF.

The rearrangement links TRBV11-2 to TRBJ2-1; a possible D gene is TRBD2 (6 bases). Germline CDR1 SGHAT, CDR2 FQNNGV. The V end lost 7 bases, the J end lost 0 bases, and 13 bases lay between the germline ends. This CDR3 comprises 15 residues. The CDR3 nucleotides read TGTGCCAGCACCATAGCGGAGAGCTCCTACAATGAGCAGTTCTTC. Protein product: CASTIAESSYNEQFF.

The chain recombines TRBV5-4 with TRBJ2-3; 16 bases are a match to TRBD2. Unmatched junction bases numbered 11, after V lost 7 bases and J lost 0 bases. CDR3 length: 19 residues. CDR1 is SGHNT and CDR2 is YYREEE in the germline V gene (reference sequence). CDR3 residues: CASGPGLAGGPSSTDTQYF. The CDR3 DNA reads TGTGCCAGCGGACCGGGACTAGCGGGAGGGCCTAGTAGCACAGATACGCAGTATTTT.

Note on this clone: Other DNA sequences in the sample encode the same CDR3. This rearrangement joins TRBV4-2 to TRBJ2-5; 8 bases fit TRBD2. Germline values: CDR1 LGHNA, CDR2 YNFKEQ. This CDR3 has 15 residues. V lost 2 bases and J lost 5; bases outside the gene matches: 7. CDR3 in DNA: TGTGCCAGCAGCCAAATTAGCGGGGTTCAGGAGACCCAGTACTTC. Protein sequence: CASSQISGVQETQYF.

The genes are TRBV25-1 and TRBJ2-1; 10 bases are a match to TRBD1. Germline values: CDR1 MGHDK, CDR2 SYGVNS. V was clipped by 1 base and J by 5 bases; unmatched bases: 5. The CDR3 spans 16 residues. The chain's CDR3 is CASSELGTGVNNEQFF. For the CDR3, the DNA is TGTGCCAGCAGTGAATTGGGGACAGGGGTTAACAATGAGCAGTTCTTC. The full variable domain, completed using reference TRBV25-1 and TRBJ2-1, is EADIYQTPRYLVIGTGKKITLECSQTMGHDKMYWYQQDPGMELHLIHYSYGVNSTEKGDLSSESTVSRIRTEHFPLTLESARPSHTSQYLCASSELGTGVNNEQFFGPGTRLTVL.

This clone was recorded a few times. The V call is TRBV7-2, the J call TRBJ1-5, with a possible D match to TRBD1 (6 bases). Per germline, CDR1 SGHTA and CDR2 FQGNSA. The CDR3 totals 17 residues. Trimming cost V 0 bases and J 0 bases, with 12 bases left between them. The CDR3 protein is CASSLASQGYSNQPQHF. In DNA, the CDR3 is TGTGCCAGCAGCTTAGCGTCACAGGGCTATAGCAATCAGCCCCAGCATTTT. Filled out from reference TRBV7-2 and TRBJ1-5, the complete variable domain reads GAGVSQSPSNKVTEKGKDVELRCDPISGHTALYWYRQSLGQGLEFLIYFQGNSAPDKSGLPSDRFSAERTGGSVSTLTIQRTQQEDSAVYLCASSLASQGYSNQPQHFGDGTRLSIL.

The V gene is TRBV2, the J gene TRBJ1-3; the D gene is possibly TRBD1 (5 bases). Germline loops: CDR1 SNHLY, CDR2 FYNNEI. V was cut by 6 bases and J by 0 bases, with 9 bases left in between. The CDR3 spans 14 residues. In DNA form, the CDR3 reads TGTGCCAGCAGACAGGAAAACTCTGGAAACACCATATATTTT. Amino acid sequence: CASRQENSGNTIYF.

The CDR3 here is CASSAGNQMGEQYF. As DNA, the CDR3 is TGTGCCAGTAGCGCCGGGAACCAAATGGGCGAGCAGTACTTC. The chain has TRBV19 and TRBJ2-7; D may be TRBD2 (5 bases). Germline CDR1 LNHDA, CDR2 SQIVND (reference sequence). The CDR3 contains 14 residues. Trimming left V 6 bases short and J 6 bases short, with 18 bases between.